The rows below give T cell receptor beta chains drawn from one sample of a study of T cell responses to AZD1222 COVID-19 vaccine. Sequencing used immunoSEQ multiplex PCR; TCRdb keeps in-frame clones, though not all of them. The sample consists of about 150,000 clones, under 95% of them appearing once. This material consisted of peripheral blood, taken on day 0 of AZD1222 vaccination. These receptors were collected from an adult in good health. The CDR3 runs from the conserved cysteine through the conserved F or W. Each record gives: clone size, J gene, V gene, D gene, CDR3 DNA, CDR3 protein. The D gene is left open where the match is weak. The size entry is marked missing in some rows and otherwise reads once, few, many or a size class.

.	TRBJ2-6	TRBV2	.	TGTGCCAGCAGTGGTGGCCAATCTATAAACTCTGGGGCCAACGTCCTGACTTTC	CASSGGQSINSGANVLTF
.	TRBJ2-1	TRBV7-8	.	TGTGCCAGCAGCCCAGTGGGGGGGGCCGCCAATGAGCAGTTCTTC	CASSPVGGAANEQFF
.	TRBJ2-3	TRBV2	TRBD2	TGTGCCAGCAGCTGGGGCGGGGGGAAAACAGATACGCAGTATTTT	CASSWGGGKTDTQYF
.	TRBJ1-5	TRBV18	.	TGTGCCAGCTCACCGCGACGGGCAGAGCCCCAGCATTTT	CASSPRRAEPQHF
.	TRBJ2-7	TRBV29-1	TRBD1	TGCAGCGTTGCAACCGGGACAGGGGACTACGAGCAGTACTTC	CSVATGTGDYEQYF
.	TRBJ1-5	TRBV19	.	TGTGCCAGTAGTATTTCAGTAGGGGATCATCAGCCCCAGCATTTT	CASSISVGDHQPQHF
.	TRBJ1-1	TRBV5-1	.	TGCGCCAGCAGCCCCGGACGTATTGCGGACACTGAAGCTTTCTTT	CASSPGRIADTEAFF
.	TRBJ2-7	TRBV10-2	.	TGCGCCAGGGTGGGTGGGTACGAGCAGTACTTC	CARVGGYEQYF
.	TRBJ1-1	TRBV13	.	TGTGCCAGCAGTGAGGGGGATAGGACCACTGAAGCTTTCTTT	CASSEGDRTTEAFF
few	TRBJ1-2	TRBV19	.	TGTGCCAGTAGTACCGGGCGCGGCTACACCTTC	CASSTGRGYTF
few	TRBJ2-5	TRBV7-9	TRBD1	TGTGCCAGCAGCTTAGACAGGACAGGGGCGTACCAAGAGACCCAGTACTTC	CASSLDRTGAYQETQYF
.	TRBJ2-7	TRBV2	.	TGTGCCAGCAGTGAATTCGGCAGGGGCTACGAGCAGTACTTC	CASSEFGRGYEQYF
.	TRBJ2-2	TRBV7-3	.	TGTGCCAGCAGCTTAGGTCTGAACACCGGGGAGCTGTTTTTT	CASSLGLNTGELFF
.	TRBJ1-1	TRBV28	TRBD1	TGTGCCAGCAGCCCGACAGGGCCGGCGACTGAAGCTTTCTTT	CASSPTGPATEAFF
.	TRBJ1-2	TRBV5-6	.	TGTGCCAGCAGCTTGCACTATGGCTACACCTTC	CASSLHYGYTF
.	TRBJ1-2	TRBV6-2/TRBV6-3	.	TGTGCCAGCAGTTACTCGACCGGGGGCGGCTACACCTTC	CASSYSTGGGYTF
.	TRBJ1-4	TRBV5-4	TRBD1	TGTGCCAGCAGCGACGGACAGGGGGCCCAAACCGGTGAAAAACTGTTTTTT	CASSDGQGAQTGEKLFF
.	TRBJ1-2	TRBV12-3/TRBV12-4	TRBD1	TGTGCCAGCAGTTTAGCGGGGACAGGGGTCTACACCTTC	CASSLAGTGVYTF
.	TRBJ1-1	TRBV6-2/TRBV6-3	.	TGTGCCAGCAGCTTTACCCCCGTCGGCACTGAAGCTTTCTTT	CASSFTPVGTEAFF
.	TRBJ2-2	TRBV10-3	.	TGTGCCATCAGGCTCACGAACACCGGGGAGCTGTTTTTT	CAIRLTNTGELFF
few	TRBJ2-7	TRBV4-1	TRBD1	TGCGCCAGCAGAGTCAGACAGGGGGGCTACGAGCAGTACTTC	CASRVRQGGYEQYF
.	TRBJ2-1	TRBV21-1	.	TGTGCCAGCAGCAAAGGGACAGGGGTCACCTACAATGAGCAGTTCTTC	CASSKGTGVTYNEQFF
few	TRBJ1-2	TRBV7-3	.	TGTGCCAGCAGCTTAAGTGGCGGGGACTATGGCTACACCTTC	CASSLSGGDYGYTF
.	TRBJ1-2	TRBV10-3	TRBD1	TGTGCCATCAGTGAAAGGGGGGACAGCAGCTATGGCTACACCTTC	CAISERGDSSYGYTF
few	TRBJ1-1	TRBV19	TRBD1	TGTGCCAGTAGTATAGGGACAGGGCTCACTGAAGCTTTCTTT	CASSIGTGLTEAFF
.	TRBJ2-3	TRBV5-1	TRBD2	TGCGCCAGCAGCTTGGTCCGGCGGGGGGGTCCAGATACGCAGTATTTT	CASSLVRRGGPDTQYF
.	TRBJ1-1	TRBV18	.	TGTGCCAGCTCACCAACGGTAAAGGACACTGAAGCTTTCTTT	CASSPTVKDTEAFF
once	TRBJ1-2	TRBV30	TRBD1	TGTGCCTGGACCCAGGACAGGGCGAGCTATGGCTACACCTTC	CAWTQDRASYGYTF
once	TRBJ1-5	TRBV19	.	TGTGCCAGTAGTATAGACAGGGTTAGGAATCAGCCCCAGCATTTT	CASSIDRVRNQPQHF
.	TRBJ1-1	TRBV21-1	.	TGTGCCAGTCCGAATGGACAGGGGACCACTGAAGCTTTCTTT	CASPNGQGTTEAFF
.	TRBJ1-1	TRBV6-5	TRBD1	TGTGCCAGCAGTTACTCCGCAGGGGGGAACACTGAAGCTTTCTTT	CASSYSAGGNTEAFF
few	TRBJ1-2	TRBV2	.	TGTGCCAGCAGTGAAGCAGGACCGTTATATGGCTACACCTTC	CASSEAGPLYGYTF
once	TRBJ2-2	TRBV5-1	.	TGCGCCAGCAGCTGGAACACCGGGGAGCTGTTTTTT	CASSWNTGELFF
.	TRBJ1-2	TRBV7-8	.	TGTGCCAGCAGCCACGCGGGCAGGACCTATGGCTACACCTTC	CASSHAGRTYGYTF
.	TRBJ2-4	TRBV7-9	.	TGTGCCACCAGGGTCGGAAACATTCAGTACTTC	CATRVGNIQYF
.	TRBJ1-4	TRBV12-3/TRBV12-4	TRBD1	TGTGCCAGCAGTCTGGGACAGGGTCGACTGTTTTTT	CASSLGQGRLFF
.	TRBJ1-3	TRBV10-3	TRBD1	TGTGCCCTGGGACAGAACTCTGGAAACACCATATATTTT	CALGQNSGNTIYF
.	TRBJ2-3	TRBV11-2	.	TGTGCCAGCAGCTCAGAGGGGGATACGCAGTATTTT	CASSSEGDTQYF
.	TRBJ2-1	TRBV10-3	.	TGTGCCATCAGTGAGCTTTCGGGGAATGAGCAGTTCTTC	CAISELSGNEQFF
few	TRBJ2-5	TRBV5-5	.	TGTGCCAGCAGTTACCAAGAGACCCAGTACTTC	CASSYQETQYF
.	TRBJ2-7	TRBV6-5	.	TGTGCCAGCAGTTACACAACCCACTACGAGCAGTACTTC	CASSYTTHYEQYF
.	TRBJ1-3	TRBV5-1	.	TGCGCCAGCAGCTTTGGGAGCTCTGGAAACACCATATATTTT	CASSFGSSGNTIYF
.	TRBJ1-1	TRBV28	.	TGTGCCAGCAGTACCGTCGGGGGCCGCGGATACATCACTGAAGCTTTCTTT	CASSTVGGRGYITEAFF
.	TRBJ2-2	TRBV27	.	TGTGCCAGCAACCGGGGACCCCGGAACACCGGGGAGCTGTTTTTT	CASNRGPRNTGELFF
.	TRBJ1-1	TRBV6-5	.	TGTGCCAGCAGTTTCCGGGACGAGGCTTTCTTT	CASSFRDEAFF
.	TRBJ1-1	TRBV5-1	.	TGCGCCAGCAGCCCCGGAACGGAGGACACTGAAGCTTTCTTT	CASSPGTEDTEAFF
.	TRBJ1-2	TRBV6-5	TRBD1	TGTGCCAGCAGTTACCTGGGACAGATTTCCTATGGCTACACCTTC	CASSYLGQISYGYTF